The 11 T cell receptor beta chains in this list originate from one sample, sequenced in a study of blood T cell repertoires in COVID-19. The data were produced by immunoSEQ multiplex PCR, yet TCRdb's version contains in-frame clones alone and is incomplete. The table has 150,000 to 200,000 clones, about 80% seen once; the top ten hold more than 3%. Sequencing input: PBMCs or T cells enriched from blood (not recorded which). The receptors originated from a woman in her sixties who had recovered from COVID-19.

The chain employs TRBV6-1 and TRBJ2-4; D ambiguous. Trimming cost V 2 bases and J 2 bases, with 7 bases left between them. The CDR3 consists of 14 residues. CDR1 is MNHNS, CDR2 SASEGT, per germline. The CDR3 region is CASSERFTKNIQYF. The CDR3 DNA is TGTGCCAGCAGTGAACGGTTTACCAAAAACATTCAGTACTTC.

This chain connects TRBV6-5 to TRBJ2-2, with D maybe TRBD1 (6 bases). This CDR3 is built from 15 residues. Germline lookup yields CDR1 MNHEY and CDR2 SVGAGI. Trimming shortened V by 5 bases and J by 7 bases, and 17 bases separated the two germline ends. The CDR3, as DNA: TGTGCCAGCAGTACCACGGGACACTTGGACGGGGAGCTGTTTTTT. This gives the protein CASSTTGHLDGELFF.

The gene calls are TRBV18 and TRBJ1-2; 7 nucleotides agree with TRBD1. Germline values: CDR1 KGHSH, CDR2 LQKENI. V trimming: 2 bases; J trimming: 5 bases; junction bases outside the gene matches: 8. CDR3 length equals 15 residues. The CDR3 nucleotides read TGTGCCAGCTCACCATTACAGGGGACCAAGTATGGCTACACCTTC. Translating gives CASSPLQGTKYGYTF.

V gene TRBV6-5 combines with J gene TRBJ2-1; D is undetermined. The CDR3 has 15 amino acids. CDR1 and CDR2 from the germline V gene are MNHEY and SVGAGI. Trimming stripped 6 bases from V and 0 bases from J, with 12 bases between. The CDR3 coding sequence is TGTGCCAGCAGAACTCAGGCGAGCTCCTACAATGAGCAGTTCTTC. Translated: CASRTQASSYNEQFF.

The chain uses TRBV30 and TRBJ2-1, with 11 bases aligning to TRBD1. The V segment lost 2 bases and the J segment 8 bases; nucleotides outside the gene matches: 8. The CDR3 runs 15 residues. Germline V lookup: CDR1 GTSNPN, CDR2 SVGIG (reference sequence). The CDR3 loop is CAWSYGQGARYEQFF. The CDR3 DNA is TGTGCCTGGAGTTACGGACAGGGGGCGCGTTATGAGCAGTTCTTC.

This clone was picked up a small number of times. The chain couples TRBV6-5 to TRBJ2-1; 8 bases agree with TRBD1. Unmatched junction bases numbered 6, after V lost 0 bases and J lost 8 bases. This CDR3 comprises 15 residues. Looked up from germline, CDR1 is MNHEY and CDR2 is SVGAGI. The CDR3 is CASSYSDRVGDEQFF. CDR3 sequence (DNA): TGTGCCAGCAGTTACTCGGACAGGGTGGGCGATGAGCAGTTCTTC.

The CDR3 region is CASSSRGTSYNEQFF. CDR3 DNA sequence: TGTGCCAGCAGCTCACGGGGAACTTCCTACAATGAGCAGTTCTTC. The genes are TRBV9 and TRBJ2-1; tentatively, D is TRBD2 (5 bases). Trimming left V 4 bases short and J 1 base short, with 12 bases between. Germline V gene data show CDR1 as SGDLS and CDR2 as YYNGEE. This CDR3 region has 15 residues.

The chain has TRBV18 and TRBJ2-5, with TRBD1 identical over 11 bases. The CDR3 sequence is 16 residues long. CDR1 and CDR2 (germline): KGHSH, LQKENI. Trimming at V came to 3 bases and at J to 2 bases, leaving 5 bases not matched to a gene. CDR3 coding DNA: TGTGCCAGCTCACCGGGACAGGGGGGTAATCAAGAGACCCAGTACTTC. Protein product: CASSPGQGGNQETQYF.

The chain joins TRBV10-3 to TRBJ2-7, with D perhaps matching TRBD1 (6 bases). The CDR3 sequence is 14 residues long. V lost 4 bases and J lost 1, with 11 bases in between. The germline CDR1 and CDR2 sequences are ENHRY and SYGVKD. CDR3 DNA: TGTGCCATCAGTGTTGAGACAGGATCCTACGAGCAGTACTTC. It yields the protein CAISVETGSYEQYF.

The rearrangement joins TRBV7-2 to TRBJ2-3; TRBD2 might be the D (5 bases). Trimming shortened V by 1 base and J by 2 bases, and 13 bases separated the two germline ends. The CDR3 is made up of 16 amino acids. CDR1 is SGHTA, CDR2 FQGNSA, per germline. In nucleotides, the CDR3 is TGTGCCAGCAGCTTAGTGCCCCCGGGATTCACAGATACGCAGTATTTT. This gives the protein CASSLVPPGFTDTQYF.

The chain carries TRBV19 and TRBJ1-5, with D hard to call. The CDR3 is 16 amino acids. Germline V gene data show CDR1 as LNHDA and CDR2 as SQIVND (reference sequence). V dropped 7 bases and J dropped 0 bases, with 16 bases sitting between them. The CDR3 DNA follows: TGTGCCAGTATCCGAGGCGCGGGTCATAGCAATCAGCCCCAGCATTTT. Translation gives CASIRGAGHSNQPQHF.